The 25 T cell receptor beta chains below were found in one sample sequenced in a study of CD8 T cells in ankylosing spondylitis. The study, taken as a whole, reports: Within ankylosing spondylitis blood, a TCR beta motif made up of several highly homologous variants appeared to be characteristic.

Their specific antigens are unknown. TCRdb passed the 5' RACE reads through MiXCR, listing each CDR3 protein once. The table has fewer than 450,000 distinct CDR3 sequences, 17% seen once. Material: blood, either unsorted or a sorted T cell fraction (not recorded which). These receptor sequences come from a male donor with ankylosing spondylitis.

The rearrangement joins TRBV5-1 to TRBJ2-1; D might be TRBD2 (5 bases). Germline CDR1 SGHRS, CDR2 YFSETQ. V lost 4 bases and J lost 9, with 17 bases in between. The CDR3 contains 14 residues. The DNA of the CDR3 is TGCGCCAGCAGCGGTGGGTTAAACCGGGGTGAGCAGTTCTTC. The encoded protein is CASSGGLNRGEQFF.

The chain has TRBV20-1 and TRBJ2-1; 7 bases align to TRBD2. J gave up 2 bases and V 6 bases, and 10 bases lay outside the gene matches. The CDR3 totals 15 residues. Germline CDR1 DFQATT, CDR2 SNEGSKA (reference sequence). The CDR3, as DNA: TGCAGTGCCGCGCGGGGGTTATCGCCCTACAATGAGCAGTTCTTC. As protein: CSAARGLSPYNEQFF.

The chain is built from TRBV3-1 and TRBJ2-7; D is undetermined. Germline lookup yields CDR1 LGHDT and CDR2 YNNKEL (reference sequence). Deletions cut 1 base from V and 2 bases from J, with 9 bases between. The CDR3 covers 14 residues. CDR3 loop: CASSQGPQAYEQYF. CDR3 bases: TGTGCCAGCAGCCAAGGACCACAAGCCTACGAGCAGTACTTC.

The V gene is TRBV12-3 or TRBV12-4, the J gene TRBJ1-1, with D maybe TRBD1 (5 bases). The germline V and J ends were trimmed by 4 bases and 4 bases, with 13 bases remaining between them. This CDR3 is built from 14 residues. For the CDR3, the DNA is TGTGCCAGCAGTTCCGGGCCGGGGGGCACTGAAGCTTTCTTT. It translates to CASSSGPGGTEAFF.

This clonotype appeared a few times. The CDR3 sequence is CASSSDRGGEQFF. Here the CDR3 DNA reads TGTGCCAGCAGCTCGGACAGGGGAGGTGAGCAGTTCTTC. This sequence joins TRBV7-2 and TRBJ2-1; TRBD1 agrees at 9 bases. CDR1 is SGHTA, CDR2 FQGNSA, per germline. The CDR3 sequence is 13 residues long. J gave up 9 bases and V 4 bases, and 4 bases lay outside the gene matches.

This chain connects TRBV12-3 or TRBV12-4 to TRBJ1-3; 7 nucleotides line up with TRBD1. This CDR3 spans 15 amino acids. V was clipped by 7 bases and J by 0 bases; unmatched bases: 6. The CDR3 is CASKEQGYSGNTIYF. CDR3 sequence (DNA): TGTGCCAGCAAGGAACAGGGGTACTCTGGAAACACCATATATTTT.

There are many counts of this clonotype. CDR3 DNA sequence: TGTGCCAGCAGCGGGGACAGGTCCTCTTCCGTCGAAGCTTTCTTT. Translation: CASSGDRSSSVEAFF. The rearrangement links TRBV7-2 to TRBJ1-1, with TRBD1 matching over 8 bases. The CDR3 is 15 residues long. Germline CDR1 and CDR2: SGHTA and FQGNSA. Trimming at V came to 5 bases and at J to 8 bases, leaving 13 bases not matched to a gene.

The chain has TRBV2 and TRBJ1-2; possibly TRBD1 for D (6 bases). The CDR3 consists of 16 residues. Trimming stripped 6 bases from V and 6 bases from J, with 23 bases between. The germline CDR1 and CDR2 sequences are SNHLY and FYNNEI. In DNA, the CDR3 is TGTGCCAGCAGGCACCCCCGGGGGGGCGCGGATGATGGCTACACCTTC. Amino acids: CASRHPRGGADDGYTF.

This clonotype has only a few counts. The chain couples TRBV20-1 to TRBJ2-7, with 7 nucleotides matching TRBD1. This CDR3 region has 16 residues. V shed 6 bases and J 2 bases; nucleotides not matched to a gene: 16. Germline lookup yields CDR1 DFQATT and CDR2 SNEGSKA (reference sequence). The CDR3 loop reads CSAPDAEGGSTYEQYF. The CDR3, as DNA: TGCAGTGCCCCAGACGCGGAAGGGGGCTCAACCTACGAGCAGTACTTC.

The chain uses TRBV5-1 and TRBJ2-2; 8 positions match TRBD2. This CDR3 is built from 15 residues. Germline CDR1 and CDR2: SGHRS and YFSETQ. V shed 5 bases and J 3 bases; nucleotides not matched to a gene: 6. CDR3 amino acids: CASRAGGADTGELFF. Written as DNA, the CDR3 is TGCGCCAGCAGGGCGGGGGGCGCGGACACCGGGGAGCTGTTTTTT.

In its sample, this clonotype was seen many times. The J gene is TRBJ2-1, the V gene TRBV29-1; 7 bases fit TRBD2. The CDR3 is 13 amino acids. The V segment lost 7 bases and the J segment 4 bases; nucleotides outside the gene matches: 7. Looked up from germline, CDR1 is SQVTM and CDR2 is ANQGSEA. CDR3 nucleotide sequence: TGCAGCGACCGACCCGGGGGGTACAATGAGCAGTTCTTC. Its protein product is CSDRPGGYNEQFF.

This clonotype was recorded many times. The chain combines TRBV5-1 with TRBJ2-1, with a weak D call TRBD1 (6 bases). CDR1 and CDR2 (germline): SGHRS, YFSETQ. The CDR3 spans 15 residues. V was pared by 0 bases and J by 0 bases, with 7 bases between. The CDR3 DNA reads TGCGCCAGCAGCTTGGCAGGGGACTCCTACAATGAGCAGTTCTTC. Amino acids: CASSLAGDSYNEQFF.

The rearrangement joins TRBV7-2 to TRBJ2-7, with TRBD2 matching 8 bases. Losses at the gene ends were 2 bases for V and 2 bases for J; bases not matched to a gene: 5. Germline V lookup: CDR1 SGHTA, CDR2 FQGNSA. The CDR3 extends over 15 amino acids. The CDR3 is CASSLWSGRAYEQYF. The CDR3 DNA reads as TGTGCCAGCAGCTTATGGTCCGGGAGGGCCTACGAGCAGTACTTC.

A few counts support this clonotype. The V and J genes are TRBV7-9 and TRBJ1-3; 7 positions match TRBD1. Germline CDR1 SEHNR, CDR2 FQNEAQ (reference sequence). This CDR3 comprises 14 residues. Germline trimming cut 5 bases from V and 4 bases from J; bases unmatched to any gene: 5. The CDR3 spells CASSLTGVGNTIYF. The CDR3 DNA is TGTGCCAGCAGCCTCACAGGGGTCGGAAACACCATATATTTT.

The chain is built from TRBV20-1 and TRBJ1-1; D gene unclear. CDR1 is DFQATT, CDR2 SNEGSKA, per germline (reference sequence). The CDR3 covers 14 residues. The V end was cut by 0 bases, the J end by 4 bases, with 12 bases between. The CDR3 sequence is CSARDSGRTTEAFF. The CDR3, as DNA: TGCAGTGCTAGAGATTCAGGCAGGACCACTGAAGCTTTCTTT.

The chain is built from TRBV6-1 and TRBJ2-3; 12 bases fit TRBD2. Losses at the gene ends were 10 bases for V and 4 bases for J; bases not matched to a gene: 12. This CDR3 contains 16 residues. Germline CDR1 reads MNHNS; CDR2 reads SASEGT. The CDR3: CATLPLAGGSPDTQYF. The CDR3 DNA sequence: TGTGCCACCCTACCACTAGCGGGGGGAAGTCCAGATACGCAGTATTTT.

The chain links TRBV21-1 to TRBJ1-1. TRBV21-1 is a known pseudogene. The CDR3 runs to 15 residues. The CDR3: CASSKFAGWTTEAFF. In DNA, the CDR3 is TGTGCCAGCAGCAAATTCGCGGGGTGGACCACTGAAGCTTTCTTT.

This clonotype was counted many times. The V call is TRBV29-1, the J call TRBJ2-2, with 9 bases matching TRBD1. V dropped 3 bases and J dropped 5; count of bases not matched to a gene: 4. CDR3 length: 14 residues. CDR1 SQVTM and CDR2 ANQGSEA come from the germline V gene. The CDR3 region is CSVDNGQGTGELFF. CDR3 nucleotides: TGCAGCGTTGATAACGGACAGGGGACCGGGGAGCTGTTTTTT.

This clonotype was counted many times. This chain links TRBV12-3 or TRBV12-4 with TRBJ2-7; 8 nucleotides align to TRBD1. The CDR3 extends over 15 amino acids. J gave up 2 bases and V 5 bases, and 8 bases lay outside the gene matches. CDR3 in amino acids: CASSRPGTGAYEQYF. The CDR3, as DNA: TGTGCCAGCAGTAGACCGGGGACAGGAGCCTACGAGCAGTACTTC.

The table lists this clonotype with a few counts. V gene TRBV12-3 or TRBV12-4 combines with J gene TRBJ1-5; D might be TRBD1 (6 bases). V lost 3 bases and J lost 2, with 11 bases in between. The CDR3 runs 15 residues. The CDR3 loop reads CASSFNAGGNQPQHF. The CDR3 region has the DNA TGTGCCAGCAGTTTCAATGCAGGGGGCAATCAGCCCCAGCATTTT.

The chain couples TRBV6-2 or TRBV6-3 to TRBJ1-1; D is perhaps TRBD1 (5 bases). This CDR3 is 17 amino acids long. The V gene's germline CDR1 is MNHEY and CDR2 SVGEGT. V lost 2 bases to trimming and J lost 2 bases, with 18 bases between them. The CDR3 DNA sequence: TGTGCCAGCAGTTACGATGCAGGGTTGAGGGCAAACACTGAAGCTTTCTTT. Translation gives CASSYDAGLRANTEAFF.

V and J are TRBV6-1 and TRBJ1-1; 7 bases are a match to TRBD1. This CDR3 is built from 13 residues. V lost 6 bases to trimming and J lost 4 bases; unmatched junction nucleotides: 5. Germline V gives CDR1 MNHNS, CDR2 SASEGT. The CDR3 sequence is CASRKTGSTEAFF. Written as DNA, the CDR3 is TGTGCCAGCAGGAAGACAGGGAGCACTGAAGCTTTCTTT.

V is TRBV29-1 and J is TRBJ2-3, with 9 bases identical to TRBD1. This CDR3 is 14 amino acids long. J gave up 1 base and V 3 bases, and 2 bases lay outside the gene matches. The germline V gene encodes CDR1 SQVTM and CDR2 ANQGSEA. CDR3 in DNA: TGCAGCGTTGAGAACAGGGGGCGCACAGATACGCAGTATTTT. Translated, it gives CSVENRGRTDTQYF.

This clonotype was observed once. The chain links TRBV6-2 or TRBV6-3 to TRBJ2-7; a possible D gene is TRBD1 (5 bases). The CDR3 sequence is 14 residues long. The germline V and J ends were trimmed by 2 bases and 3 bases, with 11 bases remaining between them. Germline V gene lookup returns CDR1 MNHEY and CDR2 SVGEGT. This CDR3 reads CASSYPQGRYEQYF. CDR3 bases: TGTGCCAGCAGTTACCCCCAGGGCCGCTACGAGCAGTACTTC.

The chain links TRBV20-1 to TRBJ2-3; 12 bases map to TRBD2. Germline-derived CDR1 and CDR2 are DFQATT and SNEGSKA (reference sequence). Germline trimming cut 5 bases from V and 5 bases from J; bases unmatched to any gene: 11. This CDR3 is built from 16 residues. Here the CDR3 DNA reads TGCAGTGCTGGGGCCCTAGCGGGAGGGCCAGGAGATACGCAGTATTTT. Encoded protein: CSAGALAGGPGDTQYF.